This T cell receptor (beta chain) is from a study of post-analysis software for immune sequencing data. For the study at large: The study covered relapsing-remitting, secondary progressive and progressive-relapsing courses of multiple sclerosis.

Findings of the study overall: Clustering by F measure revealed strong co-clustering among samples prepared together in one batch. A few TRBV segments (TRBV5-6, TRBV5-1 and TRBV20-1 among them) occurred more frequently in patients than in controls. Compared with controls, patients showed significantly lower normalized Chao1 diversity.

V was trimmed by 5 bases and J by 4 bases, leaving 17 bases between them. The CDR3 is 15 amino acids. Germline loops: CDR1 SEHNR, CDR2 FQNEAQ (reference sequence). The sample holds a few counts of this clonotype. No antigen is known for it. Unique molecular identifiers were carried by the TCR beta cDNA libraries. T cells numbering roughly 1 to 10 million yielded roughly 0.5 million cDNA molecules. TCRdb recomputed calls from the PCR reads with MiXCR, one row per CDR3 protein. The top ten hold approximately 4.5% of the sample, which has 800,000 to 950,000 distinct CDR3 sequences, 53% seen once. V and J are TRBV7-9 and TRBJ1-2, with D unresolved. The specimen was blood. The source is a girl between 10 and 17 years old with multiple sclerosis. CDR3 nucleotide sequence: TGTGCCAGCAGCAACCCTACGGGGTACGTCTATGGCTACACCTTC. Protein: CASSNPTGYVYGYTF.